These 21 T cell receptor beta chains originate from one sample sequenced in a study of T cell clonotyping in hematopoietic cell transplantation. The time point is: recipient sample about 28 days before transplant, after cytoreduction. Clones were read by immunoSEQ multiplex PCR, and TCRdb kept only the in-frame ones, dropping some. This sample yields 2,500 to 3,500 clones, of which roughly 95% are seen a single time; roughly 1.8% belongs to the top ten. Sequences were derived from peripheral blood mononuclear cells, sampled before stem cell transplant. The origin of the receptors is a woman aged 45 to 65 with chronic myeloid leukemia. Some clones in this sample may be carry-over from other donors' samples.

This sequence joins TRBV14 and TRBJ1-1; no definite D call. Germline V CDR1 and CDR2: SGHDN, FVKESK. The CDR3 loop spans 14 amino acids. The V and J ends lost 2 bases and 8 bases respectively, with 15 bases between them. The DNA of the CDR3 is TGTGCCAGCAGCCAAAGCGAGCGATGGATCGAAGCTTTCTTT. As protein: CASSQSERWIEAFF.

This clone came up once. The chain carries TRBV6-5 and TRBJ2-5, with D possibly being TRBD2 (6 bases). The CDR3 spans 15 residues. The germline V gene has CDR1 MNHEY and CDR2 SVGAGI. The V end lost 5 bases, the J end lost 4 bases, and 17 bases lay between the germline ends. CDR3 DNA sequence: TGTGCCAGCAGTCCCGACCATCGGGGAGGAGAGACCCAGTACTTC. It translates to CASSPDHRGGETQYF.

The chain employs TRBV2 and TRBJ1-1; the match to TRBD1 covers 11 bases. Trimming cost V 8 bases and J 4 bases; bases outside gene matches: 6. The CDR3 covers 14 residues. The germline CDR1 and CDR2 sequences are SNHLY and FYNNEI. The CDR3 loop reads CASREGTGGTEAFF. For the CDR3, the DNA is TGTGCCAGCCGAGAAGGGACAGGGGGCACTGAAGCTTTCTTT.

The rearrangement links TRBV9 to TRBJ2-3, with no clear D. CDR1 and CDR2 (germline): SGDLS, YYNGEE. The CDR3 is 16 residues long. Trimming shortened V by 0 bases and J by 2 bases, and 13 bases separated the two germline ends. This CDR3 is CASSVGGSLNTDTQYF. The CDR3 nucleotides are TGTGCCAGCAGCGTAGGTGGTAGCCTTAACACAGATACGCAGTATTTT.

Only a few counts were recorded for this clone. The chain uses TRBV20-1 and TRBJ1-2; D not resolved. The CDR3 covers 10 residues. The ends were cut back, 0 bases at V and 9 bases at J, with 5 bases in the middle. The V gene's germline CDR1 is DFQATT and CDR2 SNEGSKA (reference sequence). The CDR3 DNA reads as TGCAGTGCTAGAGACCACCGCTACACCTTC. This codes for CSARDHRYTF.

The V and J genes are TRBV2 and TRBJ1-2, with a tentative D call TRBD1 (5 bases). The V gene's germline CDR1 is SNHLY and CDR2 FYNNEI. Trimming took off 8 bases at V and 5 bases at J, with 18 bases between the two ends. This CDR3 has 14 residues. The CDR3 DNA follows: TGTGCCAGCCCCCGTAGATGGGACCTTTATGGCTACACCTTC. This encodes CASPRRWDLYGYTF.

V gene TRBV30 combines with J gene TRBJ1-2; D uncertain. Germline values: CDR1 GTSNPN, CDR2 SVGIG (reference sequence). The CDR3 loop spans 12 amino acids. The V gene lost 5 bases and the J gene lost 5 bases, with 12 bases spanning the gap. The CDR3 region is CAWGILGYGYTF. For the CDR3, the DNA is TGTGCCTGGGGGATACTTGGGTATGGCTACACCTTC. Full variable domain (outside the CDR3, taken from reference TRBV30 and TRBJ1-2): SQTIHQWPATLVQPVGSPLSLECTVEGTSNPNLYWYRQAAGRGLQLLFYSVGIGQISSEVPQNLSASRPQDRQFILSSKKLLLSDSGFYLCAWGILGYGYTFGSGTRLTVV.

The rearrangement links TRBV19 to TRBJ2-3; the match to TRBD1 covers 8 bases. The V and J ends lost 3 bases and 3 bases, in that order; junction bases with no gene match: 2. The CDR3 has 14 residues. Per germline, CDR1 LNHDA and CDR2 SQIVND (reference sequence). The CDR3 loop is CASSIGQGTDTQYF. CDR3 in DNA: TGTGCCAGTAGTATTGGACAGGGAACAGATACGCAGTATTTT.

This clone was detected once. The V call is TRBV30, the J call TRBJ2-5, with TRBD1 identical over 10 bases. The CDR3 contains 13 residues. Germline V gene sequence: CDR1 GTSNPN, CDR2 SVGIG (reference sequence). After removal of 2 bases from V and 5 bases from J, the junction contained 2 bases not matched to a gene. CDR3 nucleotide sequence: TGTGCCTGGAGTCAGGACAGGGGGGAGACCCAGTACTTC. It is translated as CAWSQDRGETQYF.

This clone was picked up a small number of times. The chain joins TRBV5-1 to TRBJ1-5; the D is unclear. The V gene's germline CDR1 is SGHRS and CDR2 YFSETQ. With 3 bases removed from V and 6 bases from J, the gap between germline ends came to 10 bases. The CDR3 is made up of 13 amino acids. CDR3 DNA sequence: TGCGCCAGCAGCTATGGGCTCGGTCAGCCCCAGCATTTT. Residues: CASSYGLGQPQHF.

This chain connects TRBV7-3 to TRBJ2-3, with D perhaps matching TRBD2 (7 bases). CDR1 SGHTA and CDR2 FQGTGA come from the germline V gene. The CDR3 totals 16 residues. Trimming cost V 8 bases and J 2 bases, with 20 bases left between them. The CDR3 sequence: CASCLLGGQDTDTQYF. The CDR3 nucleotides read TGTGCCAGCTGTCTTCTCGGGGGGCAAGACACAGATACGCAGTATTTT.

The rearrangement joins TRBV7-2 to TRBJ2-3; 12 bases fit TRBD2. Per the germline V gene, CDR1 is SGHTA and CDR2 is FQGNSA. V lost 2 bases and J lost 6; bases outside the gene matches: 3. The CDR3 has 15 residues. The CDR3 DNA reads TGTGCCAGCAGCTTACTAGCGGGGGGGTGGGATACGCAGTATTTT. This sequence encodes CASSLLAGGWDTQYF.

The CDR3 coding sequence is TGTGCCAGCAGTTTGGGGGGACTAGTCTACGAGCAGTACTTC. It yields the protein CASSLGGLVYEQYF. V is TRBV27 and J is TRBJ2-7; 8 bases align to TRBD2. The germline V gene encodes CDR1 MNHEY and CDR2 SMNVEV (reference sequence). The length of the CDR3 is 14 residues. Trimming took 3 bases from V and 3 from J; bases not matched to a gene: 4.

J is TRBJ1-5 and V is TRBV5-1, with a weak D call TRBD1 (6 bases). Trimming cost V 4 bases and J 1 base, with 15 bases left between them. CDR1 is SGHRS, CDR2 YFSETQ, per germline. This CDR3 is built from 16 residues. The CDR3 region is CASSPQGPTSNQPQHF. In DNA, the CDR3 is TGCGCCAGCAGCCCACAGGGACCAACGAGCAATCAGCCCCAGCATTTT. The whole variable domain, filled in from reference TRBV5-1 and TRBJ1-5, reads KAGVTQTPRYLIKTRGQQVTLSCSPISGHRSVSWYQQTPGQGLQFLFEYFSETQRNKGNFPGRFSGRQFSNSRSEMNVSTLELGDSALYLCASSPQGPTSNQPQHFGDGTRLSIL.

The chain couples TRBV6-4 to TRBJ1-1; a weak D match, TRBD1 (5 bases). V lost 3 bases and J lost 4, with 9 bases in between. The CDR3 runs 13 residues. Germline assignment: CDR1 MRHNA and CDR2 SNTAGT. CDR3 in DNA: TGTGCCAGCAGTGATGGGGGAGTCACTGAAGCTTTCTTT. Its protein product is CASSDGGVTEAFF.

This clone occurred once. This chain connects TRBV29-1 to TRBJ2-1; 9 nucleotides line up with TRBD1. CDR1 is SQVTM, CDR2 ANQGSEA, per germline. V lost 7 bases to trimming and J lost 9 bases; unmatched junction nucleotides: 7. The CDR3 is 12 residues long. The CDR3 protein is CSAEQGAGEQFF. The CDR3 DNA reads TGCAGCGCCGAACAGGGGGCGGGTGAGCAGTTCTTC.

The chain is built from TRBV28 and TRBJ2-7; 9 bases align to TRBD1. Germline CDR1 MDHEN, CDR2 SYDVKM. This CDR3 is built from 16 residues. V gave up 5 bases and J gave up 4 bases; unmatched junction bases: 12. CDR3 loop: CASSPLPGQGVYEQYF. In DNA, the CDR3 is TGTGCCAGCAGTCCCCTACCGGGACAGGGCGTGTACGAGCAGTACTTC. The whole variable domain, remainder taken from reference TRBV28 and TRBJ2-7, is DVKVTQSSRYLVKRTGEKVFLECVQDMDHENMFWYRQDPGLGLRLIYFSYDVKMKEKGDIPEGYSVSREKKERFSLILESASTNQTSMYLCASSPLPGQGVYEQYFGPGTRLTVT.

This clone has just one count. The V gene is TRBV25-1, the J gene TRBJ2-1, with D hard to call. This CDR3 is built from 13 residues. V was pared by 2 bases and J by 1 base, with 3 bases between. The germline V gene encodes CDR1 MGHDK and CDR2 SYGVNS. CDR3 loop: CASSEGSYNEQFF. CDR3 DNA: TGTGCCAGCAGTGAAGGGTCCTACAATGAGCAGTTCTTC.

The chain uses TRBV27 and TRBJ2-2; perhaps TRBD1 as D (6 bases). V was trimmed by 3 bases and J by 6 bases, leaving 8 bases between them. In germline, CDR1 is MNHEY, CDR2 SMNVEV (reference sequence). The CDR3 length is 13 residues. The CDR3 reads CASSFRGPGELFF. The CDR3 DNA sequence: TGTGCCAGCAGTTTCAGGGGCCCCGGGGAGCTGTTTTTT.

This clone was counted once. The chain recombines TRBV7-9 with TRBJ2-7, with D unclear. Looked up from germline, CDR1 is SEHNR and CDR2 is FQNEAQ (reference sequence). V was clipped by 1 base and J by 1 base, with 11 bases between them. This CDR3 has 15 amino acids. The CDR3 region is CASSLVRSGSYEQYF. The CDR3 DNA reads as TGTGCCAGCAGCTTAGTTCGCAGTGGGTCCTACGAGCAGTACTTC.

The chain employs TRBV2 and TRBJ1-2; D ambiguous. CDR1 SNHLY and CDR2 FYNNEI come from the germline V gene. This CDR3 has 15 residues. Trimming left V 5 bases short and J 4 bases short, with 17 bases between. CDR3 DNA: TGTGCCAGCAGTCCAGACCCCACACCCACCTATGGCTACACCTTC. It yields the protein CASSPDPTPTYGYTF.